These 22 T cell receptor beta chains were sequenced from one sample in a study of blood T cell repertoires in COVID-19. Sequencing used immunoSEQ multiplex PCR; TCRdb keeps in-frame clones, though not all of them. The table shows roughly 440,000 clones, with approximately 90% occurring only once. The material sequenced was peripheral blood. The receptor set was obtained from a woman between 45 and 65 years old with COVID-19, enrolled during active disease.

The V call is TRBV11-2, the J call TRBJ1-1; 8 bases align to TRBD1. CDR1 SGHAT and CDR2 FQNNGV come from the germline V gene. This CDR3 contains 13 residues. The trim removed 4 bases at V and 6 bases at J, leaving 4 bases unmatched. CDR3 nucleotide sequence: TGTGCCAGCAGCTACGACAGGGGCCCTGAAGCTTTCTTT. As protein: CASSYDRGPEAFF.

The gene calls are TRBV4-1 and TRBJ1-3, with 8 bases fitting TRBD1. Germline loops: CDR1 MGHRA, CDR2 YSYEKL. Trimming removed 5 bases from V and 7 bases from J; junction bases left unmatched: 4. This CDR3 spans 13 amino acids. Here the CDR3 DNA reads TGCGCCAGCAGCATACAGGGGGGGAACACCATATATTTT. It codes for CASSIQGGNTIYF.

This clone was seen just once. The chain recombines TRBV5-8 with TRBJ2-7; TRBD2 is a possible D gene (5 bases). The CDR3 totals 15 residues. Trimming removed 7 bases from V and 0 bases from J, with 17 bases in between. CDR1 and CDR2 (germline): SGHTS, YDEGEE. The CDR3 DNA follows: TGTGCCAGCCCTCCCCGCGGCGGACTCTCCTACGAGCAGTACTTC. Translated: CASPPRGGLSYEQYF.

The rearrangement uses TRBV6-1 and TRBJ2-5; 8 positions agree with TRBD2. The CDR3 contains 16 residues. Trimming cost V 0 bases and J 2 bases; bases outside gene matches: 5. CDR1 MNHNS and CDR2 SASEGT come from the germline V gene. The DNA for the CDR3 is TGTGCCAGCAGTGAAGCACAGCGGGGGCCGCAAGAGACCCAGTACTTC. It translates to CASSEAQRGPQETQYF.

The chain has TRBV2 and TRBJ1-2; TRBD1 agrees at 12 bases. In germline, CDR1 is SNHLY, CDR2 FYNNEI. V lost 7 bases to trimming and J lost 7 bases; unmatched junction nucleotides: 13. The CDR3 is made up of 16 amino acids. CDR3 loop: CASNLNRDRGQFGYTF. DNA of the CDR3: TGTGCCAGCAACTTGAACCGGGACAGGGGGCAGTTTGGCTACACCTTC. Full variable domain (missing parts from reference TRBV2 and TRBJ1-2): EPEVTQTPSHQVTQMGQEVILRCVPISNHLYFYWYRQILGQKVEFLVSFYNNEISEKSEIFDDQFSVERPDGSNFTLKIRSTKLEDSAMYFCASNLNRDRGQFGYTFGSGTRLTVV.

This chain connects TRBV5-6 to TRBJ1-2, with D unresolved. Trimming took 4 bases from V and 4 from J, leaving 20 bases between them. The CDR3 is 16 amino acids. Germline V CDR1 and CDR2: SGHDT, YYEEEE. This CDR3 reads CASSPGEAGLAYGYTF. CDR3 in DNA: TGTGCCAGCAGCCCTGGGGAGGCGGGGTTGGCCTATGGCTACACCTTC.

The J gene is TRBJ2-1, the V gene TRBV9; 9 bases line up with TRBD2. The CDR3 covers 17 residues. Losses at the gene ends were 6 bases for V and 0 bases for J; bases not matched to a gene: 10. The germline CDR1 and CDR2 sequences are SGDLS and YYNGEE. The CDR3 nucleotides read TGTGCCAGCACCGCGGGGGGGGCGTTAAGCTCCTACAATGAGCAGTTCTTC. Its protein is CASTAGGALSSYNEQFF.

The gene calls are TRBV5-5 and TRBJ1-2, with a weak D call TRBD1 (6 bases). Germline values: CDR1 SGHKS, CDR2 YYEKEE (reference sequence). CDR3 size: 12 residues. The ends were cut back, 4 bases at V and 5 bases at J, with 9 bases in the middle. CDR3 nucleotides: TGTGCCAGCAGCCTACAGGGATATGGCTACACCTTC. It specifies CASSLQGYGYTF. Full variable domain (outside the CDR3, taken from reference TRBV5-5 and TRBJ1-2): DAGVTQSPTHLIKTRGQQVTLRCSPISGHKSVSWYQQVLGQGPQFIFQYYEKEERGRGNFPDRFSARQFPNYSSELNVNALLLGDSALYLCASSLQGYGYTFGSGTRLTVV.

This clone has a single count. The chain couples TRBV2 to TRBJ2-3, with 11 bases matching TRBD2. The CDR3 runs 15 residues. Germline assignment: CDR1 SNHLY and CDR2 FYNNEI. The ends lost 6 bases at V and 6 bases at J; junction bases unmatched: 8. CDR3 DNA sequence: TGTGCCAGCAGGGCACTAGCGGGGGCAGGGGATACGCAGTATTTT. Amino acid sequence: CASRALAGAGDTQYF.

J is TRBJ2-3 and V is TRBV4-1; D gene ambiguous. The CDR3 spans 16 residues. V shed 1 base and J shed 4 bases, with 15 bases lying between them. The germline V gene encodes CDR1 MGHRA and CDR2 YSYEKL. This CDR3 reads CASSQANLVAADTQYF. For the CDR3, the DNA is TGCGCCAGCAGCCAAGCGAACCTAGTCGCAGCAGATACGCAGTATTTT.

This sequence joins TRBV5-1 and TRBJ1-6; 8 positions match TRBD1. With 0 bases clipped from V and 13 bases from J, the junction kept 12 bases outside the gene matches. Germline-derived CDR1 and CDR2 are SGHRS and YFSETQ. This CDR3 spans 16 amino acids. Written as DNA, the CDR3 is TGCGCCAGCAGCTTGGGGACAGGGCTATATGCGACGCCCCTCCACTTT. Its translation: CASSLGTGLYATPLHF.

This chain connects TRBV28 to TRBJ2-1; a weak D match, TRBD2 (6 bases). The germline gives CDR1 MDHEN, CDR2 SYDVKM. The length of the CDR3 is 12 residues. Trimming left V 8 bases short and J 8 bases short, with 13 bases between. CDR3 sequence: CASSTTGDEQFF. The CDR3 coding sequence is TGTGCCAGCTCCACCACGGGGGATGAGCAGTTCTTC.

The chain combines TRBV7-9 with TRBJ2-7; D call uncertain. The CDR3 totals 13 residues. With 5 bases removed from V and 2 bases from J, the gap between germline ends came to 10 bases. Germline-derived CDR1 and CDR2 are SEHNR and FQNEAQ (reference sequence). The CDR3 DNA reads TGTGCCAGCAGCACCGACATAGCCTACGAGCAGTACTTC. Protein: CASSTDIAYEQYF.

V gene TRBV20-1 combines with J gene TRBJ2-1; tentative D call: TRBD2 (5 bases). CDR3 length: 11 residues. CDR1 is DFQATT, CDR2 SNEGSKA, per germline (reference sequence). Trimming cost V 7 bases and J 9 bases, with 13 bases left between them. The CDR3 reads CSVKSGLEQFF. The DNA of the CDR3 is TGCAGTGTTAAGAGCGGACTTGAGCAGTTCTTC.

This chain uses TRBV4-1 with TRBJ2-7, with TRBD1 matching over 7 bases. The length of the CDR3 is 13 residues. CDR1 is MGHRA, CDR2 YSYEKL, per germline. Trimming at V came to 0 bases and at J to 10 bases, leaving 6 bases not matched to a gene. The DNA for the CDR3 is TGCGCCAGCAGCCAAGATCAACGGACAGGCCAGTACTTC. It translates to CASSQDQRTGQYF.

This clone turned up a few times. The chain couples TRBV2 to TRBJ1-5; 8 nucleotides align to TRBD1. This CDR3 contains 12 residues. Germline-derived CDR1 and CDR2 are SNHLY and FYNNEI. The CDR3 DNA reads TGTGCGACAGGGGACCCCAATCAGCCCCAGCATTTT. Residues: CATGDPNQPQHF.

The rearrangement links TRBV6-5 to TRBJ1-6; TRBD1 is a possible D gene (5 bases). CDR1 is MNHEY, CDR2 SVGAGI, per germline. The V and J ends lost 8 bases and 11 bases respectively, with 19 bases between them. The CDR3 covers 14 residues. The CDR3 spells CASGTQGPITPLHF. The CDR3 region has the DNA TGTGCCAGCGGGACTCAGGGCCCCATTACACCCCTCCACTTT.

This clone was found once. The CDR3, as DNA: TGTGCCAGCAGGGCCACAGGGAGAGGCTACGAGCAGTACTTC. Protein: CASRATGRGYEQYF. The J gene is TRBJ2-7, the V gene TRBV27; D might be TRBD1 (6 bases). Germline V CDR1 and CDR2: MNHEY, SMNVEV (reference sequence). The CDR3 has 14 residues. V was clipped by 6 bases and J by 3 bases, with 15 bases between them.

The chain recombines TRBV6-2 or TRBV6-3 with TRBJ1-2; 8 bases match TRBD1. V trimming: 0 bases; J trimming: 0 bases; junction bases outside the gene matches: 15. There are 20 residues in the CDR3. In germline, CDR1 is MNHEY, CDR2 SVGEGT. The CDR3 loop is CASSYSRGDRKPDSNYGYTF. The CDR3 nucleotides read TGTGCCAGCAGTTACTCAAGGGGGGACAGGAAACCGGATTCTAACTATGGCTACACCTTC.

This clone came up a few times. The gene calls are TRBV5-6 and TRBJ1-2; D is possibly TRBD1 (6 bases). Germline V gene sequence: CDR1 SGHDT, CDR2 YYEEEE. Trimming cost V 4 bases and J 8 bases, with 12 bases left between them. This CDR3 comprises 12 residues. CDR3 bases: TGTGCCAGCAGCGTGTACAGGGACGGCTACACCTTC. It yields the protein CASSVYRDGYTF. Filled out from reference TRBV5-6 and TRBJ1-2, the complete variable domain reads DAGVTQSPTHLIKTRGQQVTLRCSPKSGHDTVSWYQQALGQGPQFIFQYYEEEERQRGNFPDRFSGHQFPNYSSELNVNALLLGDSALYLCASSVYRDGYTFGSGTRLTVV.

J is TRBJ1-3 and V is TRBV18; possibly TRBD1 for D (6 bases). The V gene lost 0 bases and the J gene lost 2 bases, with 11 bases spanning the gap. Germline CDR1 and CDR2: KGHSH and LQKENI. The CDR3 runs 16 residues. Written as DNA, the CDR3 is TGTGCCAGCTCACCACCAAACACAGGGCCTGGAAACACCATATATTTT. It yields the protein CASSPPNTGPGNTIYF.

About this clone: This specimen includes other DNA sequences encoding the same CDR3. The CDR3 DNA reads TGCGCCAGCAGTGGGAACAGGAACACTGAAGCTTTCTTT. Residues: CASSGNRNTEAFF. This sequence joins TRBV10-1 and TRBJ1-1; D gene unclear. V was trimmed by 4 bases and J by 1 base, leaving 7 bases between them. Germline values: CDR1 WNHNN, CDR2 SYGVQD (reference sequence). This CDR3 is built from 13 residues.